This T cell receptor beta chain was captured in a study of T cell repertoires in cytomegalovirus infection. The V end lost 7 bases, the J end lost 2 bases, and 12 bases lay between the germline ends. The germline CDR1 and CDR2 sequences are SQVTM and ANQGSEA. CDR3 length: 12 residues. Findings of the study overall: Predominance within the ex vivo response was attributable to HLA-C-restricted CMV-specific TCR beta clonotypes.

This clonotype appeared a few times. The antigen is not known. TCRdb analysed the reads with MiXCR anew, one entry per CDR3 protein. The sample carries hundreds of thousands of distinct CDR3 sequences, roughly 30% recorded once. The clonotype comes from a human donor in good health (CMV status not recorded). Some clones in this sample may be carry-over from other donors' samples. This chain joins TRBV29-1 and TRBJ2-7; D may be TRBD1 (6 bases). The sequences come from cultured CD8+ T cells from PBMCs, collected from culture after CMV antigen stimulation. The CDR3 protein is CSADRHTYEQYF. CDR3 sequence (DNA): TGCAGCGCCGACAGGCATACCTACGAGCAGTACTTC.